The 15 T cell receptor beta chains in this list originate from one sample, sequenced in a study of tumor-infiltrating lymphocytes in primary liver carcinoma. It was from approximately 22-30 mg of unsorted bulk tissue that RNA and DNA were co-extracted. The authors made TCR beta cDNA from around 500 ng total RNA with a constant-region primer. ARM-PCR, slightly modified, supplied the TCR beta libraries through three nested multiplex PCR rounds. For around 10 cycles apiece, the opening two PCR rounds ran with TRBV1-TRBV30 forward primers and a C-beta reverse primer. TCRdb recomputed calls from the multiplex PCR reads with MiXCR, one row per CDR3 protein. The profile covers 90,000 to 150,000 distinct CDR3 sequences, with 55% to 75% appearing a single time and roughly a tenth taken by the ten largest. The sample comprised liver tumor tissue from sampling region 1. The subset denotes: tumor region T1, superior pole. The receptors were sampled from a woman in her sixties or seventies with primary liver carcinoma and hepatitis B virus infection.

About this clonotype: Lacking the conserved final phenylalanine or tryptophan, this CDR3 likely reflects a read error. V gene TRBV11-2 combines with J gene TRBJ2-5; 7 bases map to TRBD2. This CDR3 region has 18 residues. Germline V gene data show CDR1 as SGHAT and CDR2 as FQNNGV. V was clipped by 1 base and J by 4 bases; unmatched bases: 15. CDR3 sequence reads: CASSLGLVSRGEGETQYL. In nucleotides, the CDR3 is TGTGCCAGCAGCTTAGGTTTGGTTAGCCGAGGGGAGGGAGAGACCCAGTACCTC.

A note on this clonotype: This sequence may be a read error, since a much larger clone differs from it by one base. The gene calls are TRBV1 and TRBJ2-2; the table's TRBD2 call for D was not verified on the DNA. TRBV1 is listed as a pseudogene. The CDR3 totals 17 residues. CDR3 residues: CTSSSLGGGLNIGELFF. The CDR3 region has the DNA TGCACCAGCAGTTCTCTCGGCGGAGGGCTAAACATCGGGGAGCTGTTTTTT.

A remark on this clonotype: This may come from a read error, since a much larger clone is one base off. This chain connects TRBV6-1 to TRBJ1-1; D remains ambiguous. CDR1 is MNHNS and CDR2 is SASEGT in the germline V gene. Trimming stripped 0 bases from V and 1 base from J, with 18 bases between. The CDR3 is 18 residues long. The CDR3 sequence is CASSEAPQSMVRNTEAFF. Here the CDR3 DNA reads TGTGCCAGCAGTGAAGCTCCCCAATCGATGGTCCGGAACACTGAAGCTTTCTTT.

Notes on this clonotype: The junction departs from the called germline gene at one end, perhaps through a read error. J is TRBJ2-7 and V is TRBV11-2, with 7 positions matching TRBD1. The CDR3 consists of 15 residues. Germline loops: CDR1 SGHAT, CDR2 FQNNGV. Written as DNA, the CDR3 is TGTGCCAACAGCCACATAGGGACAGTCTCGGGGGAGCAGTACTTC. This translates into CANSHIGTVSGEQYF.

By share, this clonotype counts as medium-sized (0.01 to 0.1%). The rearrangement joins TRBV11-2 to TRBJ1-1; 11 bases match TRBD1. The CDR3 is 17 amino acids. CDR1 is SGHAT and CDR2 is FQNNGV in the germline V gene. V was clipped by 5 bases and J by 3 bases; unmatched bases: 11. CDR3 nucleotides: TGTGCCAGCAGCCGTGGACAGGGGGCTTTCTTGGACACTGAAGCTTTCTTT. Translating gives CASSRGQGAFLDTEAFF.

In its sample, this clonotype was seen a few times. This sequence may be a read error, since a much larger clone differs from it by one base. The gene calls are TRBV29-1 and TRBJ1-5; 9 bases are shared with TRBD1. The germline V gene has CDR1 SQVTM and CDR2 ANQGSEA. The CDR3 is made up of 14 amino acids. Losses at the gene ends were 8 bases for V and 6 bases for J; bases not matched to a gene: 11. The CDR3 sequence: CSMGGGTGSQPQHF. The CDR3 coding sequence is TGCAGCATGGGGGGGGGGACAGGGAGTCAGCCCCAGCATTTT.

Of note for this clonotype: Lacking the conserved final phenylalanine or tryptophan, this CDR3 likely reflects a read error. The chain employs TRBV4-2 and TRBJ2-3; 7 bases are a match to TRBD2. V gave up 3 bases and J gave up 1 base; unmatched junction bases: 7. This CDR3 contains 16 residues. The germline gives CDR1 LGHNA, CDR2 YNFKEQ. Here the CDR3 DNA reads TGTGCCAGCAGCCATGTGGAGGGAGGGCGCACAGATACGCAGTATTTG. This gives the protein CASSHVEGGRTDTQYL.

The rearrangement links TRBV5-6 to TRBJ2-2; D uncertain. V lost 4 bases and J 9 bases, leaving 13 bases between the germline ends. This CDR3 comprises 13 residues. The germline V gene encodes CDR1 SGHDT and CDR2 YYEEEE. CDR3 sequence reads: CASSVHNAWELFF. Written as DNA, the CDR3 is TGTGCCAGCAGCGTACACAACGCCTGGGAGCTGTTTTTT.

This chain uses TRBV12-3 or TRBV12-4 with TRBJ2-2; D gene uncertain. There are 14 residues in the CDR3. V lost 3 bases to trimming and J lost 2 bases, with 7 bases between them. CDR3 coding DNA: TGTGCCAGCAGTTTCACCGCAAACACCGGGGAGCTGTTTTTT. Protein sequence: CASSFTANTGELFF.

Ten or more counts support this clonotype. The CDR3 loop is CAISASRTGGRETQYF. In nucleotides, the CDR3 is TGTGCCATCAGTGCGAGCAGGACAGGGGGCCGAGAGACCCAGTACTTC. This chain joins TRBV10-3 and TRBJ2-5; 11 bases match TRBD1. The CDR3 loop spans 16 amino acids. V lost 4 bases to trimming and J lost 4 bases; unmatched junction nucleotides: 8. Germline V gene lookup returns CDR1 ENHRY and CDR2 SYGVKD.

For this clonotype: Without the conserved terminal phenylalanine or tryptophan, this CDR3 likely stems from a read error. V is TRBV11-3 and J is TRBJ1-2; no definite D call. Germline assignment: CDR1 SGHNT and CDR2 YENEEA. The CDR3 extends over 14 amino acids. DNA for the CDR3: TGTACCAGCAGCCCTGGGCCTCGGGACTATGGCTACACCTAC. It specifies CTSSPGPRDYGYTY.

Of note for this clonotype: A much larger clone lies one base from this, so it may be a read error. The chain couples TRBV6-5 to TRBJ2-1; 8 bases align to TRBD1. Germline CDR1 reads MNHEY; CDR2 reads SVGAGI. The CDR3 extends over 14 amino acids. This CDR3 is CASFRDRSYNERFF. The CDR3, as DNA: TGTGCCAGCTTCCGGGACAGGTCCTACAATGAGCGGTTCTTC.

To note about this clonotype: A single base separates this from a much larger clone, so it may be a read error. The J gene is TRBJ2-3, the V gene TRBV29-1; 8 bases map to TRBD2. This CDR3 has 13 residues. CDR1 is SQVTM, CDR2 ANQGSEA, per germline. This CDR3 is CNVGTSFRDTQYF. CDR3 DNA: TGCAACGTTGGGACTAGTTTCAGAGATACGCAGTATTTT.

The gene calls are TRBV5-1 and TRBJ2-7; D gene uncertain. The V end lost 1 base, the J end lost 6 bases, and 14 bases lay between the germline ends. CDR1 and CDR2 from the germline V gene are SGHRS and YFSETQ. The CDR3 is 14 residues long. The CDR3 sequence is CASSLIATVCEQYF. Written as DNA, the CDR3 is TGCGCCAGCAGCTTGATCGCCACTGTGTGCGAGCAGTACTTC.

This chain connects TRBV28 to TRBJ2-5; TRBD2 matches 8 bases. There are 16 residues in the CDR3. The V gene's germline CDR1 is MDHEN and CDR2 SYDVKM. V dropped 6 bases and J dropped 5; count of bases not matched to a gene: 14. This CDR3 is CASRLSGSGSRETQYF. In DNA, the CDR3 is TGTGCCAGCAGACTGTCGGGAAGCGGGAGTAGGGAGACCCAGTACTTC.